The 4 T cell receptor beta chains reported below all come from one sample, sequenced in a study of PD-1 blockade in classical Hodgkin lymphoma. Using immunoSEQ multiplex PCR, the repertoire was profiled, and TCRdb retains in-frame clones only, with some absent. Of 50,000 to 65,000 clones listed, approximately 94% are singletons. Time point here: cycle 4 day 1 (C4D1), after more than five weeks of nivolumab. The patients all showed relapse after autologous stem cell transplantation, while their brentuximab vedotin exposure varied. Source: peripheral blood mononuclear cells (PBMCs), taken before the fourth cycle of nivolumab. These TCRs come from a human donor with classical Hodgkin lymphoma.

This sequence joins TRBV9 and TRBJ1-3; D may be TRBD1 (6 bases). Germline V CDR1 and CDR2: SGDLS, YYNGEE. Trimming took 2 bases from V and 0 from J, leaving 15 bases between them. The CDR3 loop spans 17 amino acids. Here the CDR3 reads CASSVGTGTNSGNTIYF. The CDR3 nucleotides read TGTGCCAGCAGCGTCGGTACAGGGACCAACTCTGGAAACACCATATATTTT.

The CDR3 DNA sequence: TGTGCCAGCAGTTTATTGGACAGGGACAATGAGCAGTTCTTC. It is translated as CASSLLDRDNEQFF. The chain joins TRBV27 to TRBJ2-1; 8 bases are shared with TRBD1. The CDR3 extends over 14 amino acids. Germline V gene sequence: CDR1 MNHEY, CDR2 SMNVEV (reference sequence). The ends lost 1 base at V and 5 bases at J; junction bases unmatched: 1.

The V gene is TRBV9, the J gene TRBJ2-3, with D uncertain. The germline V gene has CDR1 SGDLS and CDR2 YYNGEE. The ends were cut back, 0 bases at V and 5 bases at J, with 7 bases in the middle. CDR3 size: 13 residues. CDR3: CASSVGWGDTQYF. CDR3 coding DNA: TGTGCCAGCAGCGTAGGATGGGGAGATACGCAGTATTTT. The full variable domain, with the rest looked up from reference TRBV9 and TRBJ2-3, is DSGVTQTPKHLITATGQRVTLRCSPRSGDLSVYWYQQSLDQGLQFLIQYYNGEERAKGNILERFSAQQFPDLHSELNLSSLELGDSALYFCASSVGWGDTQYFGPGTRLTVL.

This chain uses TRBV7-8 with TRBJ2-4; 7 nucleotides align to TRBD1. This CDR3 region has 15 residues. Germline CDR1 reads SGHVS; CDR2 reads FQNEAQ. V was clipped by 5 bases and J by 1 base; unmatched bases: 5. The DNA for the CDR3 is TGTGCCAGCAGCACAGACAGGGCCGCCAAAAACATTCAGTACTTC. Translated, it gives CASSTDRAAKNIQYF.